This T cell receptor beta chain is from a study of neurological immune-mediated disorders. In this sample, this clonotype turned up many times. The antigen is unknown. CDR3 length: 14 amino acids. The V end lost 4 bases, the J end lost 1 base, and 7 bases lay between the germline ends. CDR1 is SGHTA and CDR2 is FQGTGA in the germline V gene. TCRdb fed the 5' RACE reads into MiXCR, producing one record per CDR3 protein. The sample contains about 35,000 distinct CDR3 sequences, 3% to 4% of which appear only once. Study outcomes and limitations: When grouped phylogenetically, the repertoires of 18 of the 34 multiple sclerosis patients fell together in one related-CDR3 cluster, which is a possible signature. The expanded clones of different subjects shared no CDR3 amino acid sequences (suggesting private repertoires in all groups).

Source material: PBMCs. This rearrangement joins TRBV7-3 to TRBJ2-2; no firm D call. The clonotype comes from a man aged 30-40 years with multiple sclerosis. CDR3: CASSWSLNTGELFF. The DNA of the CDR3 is TGTGCCAGCAGCTGGAGCCTGAACACCGGGGAGCTGTTTTTT.